This T cell receptor (beta chain) was profiled in a study of blood T cell repertoires in COVID-19. Overall study: Samples taken during acute and convalescent COVID-19 were collected in the United States, Italy and Spain.

Per the original methods: Estimates of nucleated cell counts were drawn from the amplification of reference gene primers. Sequencing was performed with immunoSEQ multiplex PCR; in TCRdb, only in-frame clones are kept and a portion is missing. The V and J calls and clone size come from that table; D and trimming were worked out from the DNA. This sample yields about 56,000 clones, of which roughly nine tenths are seen a single time; about 46% belongs to the top ten. The CDR3 is 12 amino acids. Germline-derived CDR1 and CDR2 are SGDLS and YYNGEE. Trimming removed 5 bases from V and 3 bases from J; junction bases left unmatched: 1. Followed over time, Seattle patients had been enrolled while infection was active.

Material: peripheral blood. The V and J genes are TRBV9 and TRBJ1-1, with 7 positions matching TRBD1. The sequence came from a woman aged 55-70 years with COVID-19, enrolled during active disease. The CDR3 reads CASSGQDTEAFF. CDR3 DNA: TGTGCCAGCAGTGGACAGGACACTGAAGCTTTCTTT.